This section outlines one T cell receptor beta chain sequence together with its context. Many counts were recorded for this clonotype. Its antigen specificity is not known. There are no base qualities to consult, and no much larger clone falls within one base. The library was obtained by PCR. Sequencer: NextSeq 500. Bulk TCR libraries were prepared as previously described, using TCR primers listed in Table S5. Purification of total RNA was performed with the Qiagen AllPrep DNA/RNA kit. Before analysis, reads from multiple sequencing runs of one library were combined. In the source study's methods: Reads were retained only if their TCR constant sequence matched exactly, and those retained reads were trimmed to 150 nt and grouped according to their 12-nt molecular barcodes. Within each barcode group, reads were sub-clustered at a 15% Levenshtein threshold, and quality-weighted consensus sequences were built per RNA molecule. Non-functional sequences were filtered out, along with any lower-count sequence sitting one edit away from another sequence. Based on fitting two negative binomial distributions, any barcode sub-cluster with under 20% of the maximum read count was discarded. Using fastp at Q25 and MiXCR, TCRdb reprocessed the public reads and kept productive beta chains. Rows merge per CDR3 protein into single entries with the most common DNA and genes. None of the V and J calls come from the authors' own analysis; TCRdb made them. The sample table records 85,000 to 100,000 distinct CDR3 sequences; 20% to 30% of these occur just once. 0.94% of the sample is held by the ten biggest clonotypes.

The sample is drawn from a study of molecular identifiers for immune sequencing clone quantification (dated by TCRdb to 2017 to 2018). Some background on the complete study: For a replicate experiment, the RNA from either 20,000 or 100,000 naive CD8 T cells was divided into five aliquots, and four of those aliquots went on to sequencing. The study was a methods study using CD8 T cells to benchmark molecular-identifier clustering-based TCR repertoire sequencing (MIDCIRS) and TCR RNA copy counting. Study-wide findings and limitations: In CMV-specific effector cells, over 99% of molecules were held by clones above 20 RNA copies, whereas under 1% of molecules were held by such clones in naive cells. Modeling gave about three recovered TCR RNA copies per cell versus 7.5 to 10 by digital PCR, implying around 30% capture efficiency. The naive libraries included spiked-in Jurkat TCR RNA (under eleven copies' worth), and this Jurkat TCR RNA is not part of the donor repertoire. Identical TCR molecules sharing a barcode could cause highly expanded clone sizes to be underestimated. A single cell's worth of spiked-in Jurkat TCR RNA was reported detectable even among around 1 million naive CD8 T cells. When barcode sub-clustering was omitted, TCR diversity was inflated by chimeric consensus sequences, with chimeras reaching as high as 47%.

Libraries of naive CD8 T cells were built from anywhere between roughly 17,000 and 1,000,000 sorted cells, with 10%, 30% or 50% of the purified RNA used. On a BD FACSAria II, naive CD8 T cells were FACS-sorted as CD8+CD4-CCR7+CD45RA+ and collected into RLT Plus buffer. Detection sensitivity was tested by spiking Jurkat RNA equal to some 11 TCR copies' worth into samples containing about 18,000-1,000,000 naive CD8 T cells. CD8 T cells were enriched using RosetteSep CD8+ T Cell Enrichment Cocktail and Ficoll-Paque, and the enriched cells then underwent ACK red cell lysis. V is reduced by 4 bases and J by 4 bases, leaving a spacing of 8 bases between them. CDR1 and CDR2 (SQVTM, ANQGSEA) derive from the germline V gene. The CDR3 covers 11 residues, taking in both the cysteine and the phenylalanine. Solely the CDR3 DNA is kept, with 33 bases framed from the first base.

The chain couples TRBV29-1 to TRBJ2-7; a confident D gene designation cannot be given. The sequencing sample was made of naive CD8+ T cells from blood, with Jurkat cell RNA spiked in. The cell subset or site tag for this specimen amounts to: FACS-sorted CD8+CD4-CCR7+CD45RA+ naive T cells. The sequence was obtained from a human donor in good health. Some libraries in this study had Jurkat cell RNA spiked in. In nucleotides, the sequence is TGCAGCGTTGTGTATGATTACGAGCAGTACTTC. This gives the protein CSVVYDYEQYF.